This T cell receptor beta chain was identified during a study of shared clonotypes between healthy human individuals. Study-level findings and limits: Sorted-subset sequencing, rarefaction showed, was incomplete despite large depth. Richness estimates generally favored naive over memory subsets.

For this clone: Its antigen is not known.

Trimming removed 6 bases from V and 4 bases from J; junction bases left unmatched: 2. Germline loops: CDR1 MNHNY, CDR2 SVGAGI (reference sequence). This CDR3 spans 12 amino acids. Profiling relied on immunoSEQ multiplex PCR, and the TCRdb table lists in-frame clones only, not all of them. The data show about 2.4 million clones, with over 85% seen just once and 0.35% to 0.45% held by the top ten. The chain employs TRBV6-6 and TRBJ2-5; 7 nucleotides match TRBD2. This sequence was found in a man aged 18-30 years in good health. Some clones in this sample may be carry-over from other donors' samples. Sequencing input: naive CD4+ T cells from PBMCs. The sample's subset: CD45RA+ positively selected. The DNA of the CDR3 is TGTGCCAGCAGGGGACTAAGAGAGACCCAGTACTTC. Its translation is CASRGLRETQYF.